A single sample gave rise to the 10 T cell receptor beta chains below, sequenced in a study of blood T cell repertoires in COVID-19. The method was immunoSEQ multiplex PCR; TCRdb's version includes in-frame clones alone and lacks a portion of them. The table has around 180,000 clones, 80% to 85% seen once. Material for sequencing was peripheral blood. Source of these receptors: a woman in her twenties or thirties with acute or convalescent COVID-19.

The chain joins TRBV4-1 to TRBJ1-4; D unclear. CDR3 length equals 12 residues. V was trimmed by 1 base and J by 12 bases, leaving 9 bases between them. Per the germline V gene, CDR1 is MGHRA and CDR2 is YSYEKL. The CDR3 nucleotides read TGCGCCAGCAGCCAAGGGTACAGTCAACTGTTTTTT. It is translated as CASSQGYSQLFF.

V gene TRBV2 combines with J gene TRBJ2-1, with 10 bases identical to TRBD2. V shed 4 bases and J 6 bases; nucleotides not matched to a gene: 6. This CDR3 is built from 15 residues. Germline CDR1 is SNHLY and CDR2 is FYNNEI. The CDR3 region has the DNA TGTGCCAGCAGTGGGGGTAGCGGGAGGAGCAATGAGCAGTTCTTC. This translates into CASSGGSGRSNEQFF. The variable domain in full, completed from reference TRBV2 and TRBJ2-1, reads EPEVTQTPSHQVTQMGQEVILRCVPISNHLYFYWYRQILGQKVEFLVSFYNNEISEKSEIFDDQFSVERPDGSNFTLKIRSTKLEDSAMYFCASSGGSGRSNEQFFGPGTRLTVL.

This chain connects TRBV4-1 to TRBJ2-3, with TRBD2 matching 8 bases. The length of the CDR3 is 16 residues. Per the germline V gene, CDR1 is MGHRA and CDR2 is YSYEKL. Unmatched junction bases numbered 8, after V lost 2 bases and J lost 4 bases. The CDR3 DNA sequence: TGCGCCAGCAGCCAAAGGCCCAGCGGGAGCCCAGATACGCAGTATTTT. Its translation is CASSQRPSGSPDTQYF.

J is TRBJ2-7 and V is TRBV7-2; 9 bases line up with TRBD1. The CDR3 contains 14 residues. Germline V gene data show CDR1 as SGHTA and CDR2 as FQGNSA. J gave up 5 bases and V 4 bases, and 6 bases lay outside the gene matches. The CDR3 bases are TGTGCCAGCAGCTCTTGGACAGGGGACCACGAGCAGTACTTC. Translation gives CASSSWTGDHEQYF. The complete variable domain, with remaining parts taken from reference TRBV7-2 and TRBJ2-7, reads GAGVSQSPSNKVTEKGKDVELRCDPISGHTALYWYRQSLGQGLEFLIYFQGNSAPDKSGLPSDRFSAERTGGSVSTLTIQRTQQEDSAVYLCASSSWTGDHEQYFGPGTRLTVT.

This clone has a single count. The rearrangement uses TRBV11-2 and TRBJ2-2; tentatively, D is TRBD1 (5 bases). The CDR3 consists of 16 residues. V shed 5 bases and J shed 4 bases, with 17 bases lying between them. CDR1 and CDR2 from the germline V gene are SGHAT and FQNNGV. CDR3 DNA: TGTGCCAGCAGCCCCTGGGGCGCTATCAGCACCGGGGAGCTGTTTTTT. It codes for CASSPWGAISTGELFF. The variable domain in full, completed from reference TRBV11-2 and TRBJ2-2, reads EAGVAQSPRYKIIEKRQSVAFWCNPISGHATLYWYQQILGQGPKLLIQFQNNGVVDDSQLPKDRFSAERLKGVDSTLKIQPAKLEDSAVYLCASSPWGAISTGELFFGEGSRLTVL.

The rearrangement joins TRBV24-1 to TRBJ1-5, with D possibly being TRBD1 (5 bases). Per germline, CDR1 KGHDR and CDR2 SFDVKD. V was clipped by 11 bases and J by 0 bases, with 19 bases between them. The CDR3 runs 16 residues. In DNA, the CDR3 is TGTGCCAGGGGGTGGCGGGGAGGTAATAGCAATCAGCCCCAGCATTTT. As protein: CARGWRGGNSNQPQHF.

CDR3 DNA: TGTGCCAGCAGCTTTCTAACCGGGACAGGGGAACATAATTCACCCCTCCACTTT. This codes for CASSFLTGTGEHNSPLHF. The V call is TRBV5-6, the J call TRBJ1-6, with 10 bases lining up with TRBD1. Trimming took 2 bases from V and 5 from J; bases not matched to a gene: 10. The CDR3 sequence is 18 residues long. The V gene's germline CDR1 is SGHDT and CDR2 YYEEEE.

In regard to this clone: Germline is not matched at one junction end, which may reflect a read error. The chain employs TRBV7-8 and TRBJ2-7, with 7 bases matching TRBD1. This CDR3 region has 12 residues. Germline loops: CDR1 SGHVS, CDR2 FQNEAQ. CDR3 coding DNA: TGTGCCAGCAGCTTAGATCTGGGACAGAGGGACTTC. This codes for CASSLDLGQRDF.

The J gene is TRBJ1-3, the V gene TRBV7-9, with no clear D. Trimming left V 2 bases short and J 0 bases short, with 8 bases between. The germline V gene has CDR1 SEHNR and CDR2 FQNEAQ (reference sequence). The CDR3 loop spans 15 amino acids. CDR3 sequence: CASSLYIPSGNTIYF. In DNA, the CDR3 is TGTGCCAGCAGCTTATATATCCCCTCTGGAAACACCATATATTTT.

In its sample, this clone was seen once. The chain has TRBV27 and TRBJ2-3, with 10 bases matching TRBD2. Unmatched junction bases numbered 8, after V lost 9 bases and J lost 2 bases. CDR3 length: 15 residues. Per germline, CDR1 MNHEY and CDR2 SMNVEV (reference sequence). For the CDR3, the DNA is TGTGCCAGTCTTTCTAGCGGGGGACCCACAGATACGCAGTATTTT. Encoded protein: CASLSSGGPTDTQYF.